This TCR beta chain derives from a study of graft-versus-host responses after intestinal transplantation. Study context: For approximately three years after anti-thymocyte globulin induction, all recipients took tacrolimus and steroids. Whole-study results and caveats: Recipient bone marrow held GvH clones, some seen earlier in ileum or blood. Within the allografts of patients who had graft-donor T cell macrochimerism, graft-versus-host to host-versus-graft clonal ratios were high.

V was shortened by 1 base and J by 3 bases, with 9 bases between the two germline ends. This CDR3 is 14 amino acids long. CDR1 MGHRA and CDR2 YSYEKL come from the germline V gene. Repertoires were generated with immunoSEQ multiplex PCR, while TCRdb's copy carries only in-frame clones and drops some. In the table there are over 70,000 clones, 90% of which are singletons. In the case of this clone: Antigen unknown.

The chain is built from TRBV4-1 and TRBJ1-2; no clear D gene. Sequencing was performed on unstimulated CD8+ T cells sorted from spleen or lymph node cells, taken before transplant. The TCR was taken from a human donor who was the organ donor for an intestinal transplant. The CDR3 DNA is TGCGCCAGCAGCCAAGGGATGACTTACTATGGCTACACCTTC. Protein sequence: CASSQGMTYYGYTF.